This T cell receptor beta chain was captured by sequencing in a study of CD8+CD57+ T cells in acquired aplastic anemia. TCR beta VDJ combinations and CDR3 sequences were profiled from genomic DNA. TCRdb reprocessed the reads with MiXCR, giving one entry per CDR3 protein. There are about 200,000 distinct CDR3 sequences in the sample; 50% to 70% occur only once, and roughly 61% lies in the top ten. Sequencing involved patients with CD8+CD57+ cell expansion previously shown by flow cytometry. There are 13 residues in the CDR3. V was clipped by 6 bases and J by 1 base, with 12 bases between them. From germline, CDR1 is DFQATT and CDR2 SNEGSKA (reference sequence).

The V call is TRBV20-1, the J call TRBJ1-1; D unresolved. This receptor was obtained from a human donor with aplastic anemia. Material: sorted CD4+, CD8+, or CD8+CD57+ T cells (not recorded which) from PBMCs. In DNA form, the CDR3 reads TGCAGTGCCGGGCCACAGACGAACACTGAAGCTTTCTTT. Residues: CSAGPQTNTEAFF.